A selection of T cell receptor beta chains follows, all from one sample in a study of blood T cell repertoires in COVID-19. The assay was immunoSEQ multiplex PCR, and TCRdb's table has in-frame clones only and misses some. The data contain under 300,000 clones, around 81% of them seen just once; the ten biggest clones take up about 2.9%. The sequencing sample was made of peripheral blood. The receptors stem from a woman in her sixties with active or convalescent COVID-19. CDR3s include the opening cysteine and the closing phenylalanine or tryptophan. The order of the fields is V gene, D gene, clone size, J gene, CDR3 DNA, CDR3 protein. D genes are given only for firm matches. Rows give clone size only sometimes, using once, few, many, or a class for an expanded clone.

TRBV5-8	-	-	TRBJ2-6	TGTGCCAGCAGCTTGGTTTGGGAGATCTCTGGGGCCAACGTCCTGACTTTC	CASSLVWEISGANVLTF
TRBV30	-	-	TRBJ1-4	TGTGCCTGGAGTAGAACAAGAGAAAAACTGTTTTTT	CAWSRTREKLFF
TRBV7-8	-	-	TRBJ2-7	TGTGCCAGCAGCTATGGACAGAGCTACGAGCAGTACTTC	CASSYGQSYEQYF
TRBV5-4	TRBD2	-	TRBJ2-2	TGTGCCAGCAGCTCCGGGGGGAAGGACACCGGGGAGCTGTTTTTT	CASSSGGKDTGELFF
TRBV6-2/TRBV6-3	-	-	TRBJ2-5	TGTGCCAGCAGTTGGGGGGATTCCCAAGAGACCCAGTACTTC	CASSWGDSQETQYF
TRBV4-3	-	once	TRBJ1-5	TGCGCCAGCAGCCAAGGATTGGAGCGGTTTTCGCCCCAGCATTTT	CASSQGLERFSPQHF
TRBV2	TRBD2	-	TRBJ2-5	TGTGCCAGCAAGGGACGTAATGGGAGGGAGCCCCAGTACTTC	CASKGRNGREPQYF
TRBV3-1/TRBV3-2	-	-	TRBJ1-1	TGTGCCAGCAGCCCTGGCTCTGAAGCTTTCTTT	CASSPGSEAFF
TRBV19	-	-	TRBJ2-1	TGTGCCAGTAGTGCCCTTAGCTCCTACAATGAGCAGTTCTTC	CASSALSSYNEQFF
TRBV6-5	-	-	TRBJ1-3	TGTGCCAGCAGAAAGGAGTTCTACTCTGGAAACACCATATATTTT	CASRKEFYSGNTIYF
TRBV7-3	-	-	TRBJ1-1	TGTGCCAGCAGCTTATCAGGGTTGAACACTGAAGCTTTCTTT	CASSLSGLNTEAFF
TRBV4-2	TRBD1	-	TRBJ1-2	TGTGCCAGCAGCGAAAACAGGGGAAGGAACTATGGCTACACCTTC	CASSENRGRNYGYTF
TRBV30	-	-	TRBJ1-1	TGTGCCTGGAGACGAGAGGAGAACACTGAAGCTTTCTTT	CAWRREENTEAFF
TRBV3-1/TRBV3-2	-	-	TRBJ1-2	TGTGCCAGCAGCCAAGATCGCCTACAGGGCGCCGGCTACACCTTC	CASSQDRLQGAGYTF
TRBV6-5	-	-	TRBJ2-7	TGTGCCAGCAGTTACCGCTCATGGGAGGCCTACGAGCAGTACTTC	CASSYRSWEAYEQYF
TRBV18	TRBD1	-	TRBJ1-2	TGTGCCAGCTCACCAAATCAGTTCGACAGGGAAAATGGCTACACCTTC	CASSPNQFDRENGYTF
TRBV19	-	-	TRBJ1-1	TGTGCCAGTAGTGGCAGGGAGAACACTGAAGCTTTCTTT	CASSGRENTEAFF
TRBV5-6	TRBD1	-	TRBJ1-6	TGTGCCAGCAGCTTAGGGGACAGTCATTCACCCCTCCACTTT	CASSLGDSHSPLHF